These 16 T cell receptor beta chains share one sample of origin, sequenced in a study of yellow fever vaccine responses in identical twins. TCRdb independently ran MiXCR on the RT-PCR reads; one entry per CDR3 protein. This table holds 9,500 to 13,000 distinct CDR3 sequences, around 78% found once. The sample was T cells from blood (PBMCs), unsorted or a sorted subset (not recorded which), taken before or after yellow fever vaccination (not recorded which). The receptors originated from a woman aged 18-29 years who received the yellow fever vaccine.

As DNA, the CDR3 is TGCAGCGGTAGAAGGGGGAACACTGAAGCTTTCTTT. It encodes CSGRRGNTEAFF. The rearrangement links TRBV29-1 to TRBJ1-1; tentatively, D is TRBD1 (5 bases). From germline, CDR1 is SQVTM and CDR2 ANQGSEA. Trimming stripped 7 bases from V and 1 base from J, with 10 bases between. CDR3 length equals 12 residues.

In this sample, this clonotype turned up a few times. The CDR3 bases are TGCAGCGTCACCGGGACAGGGTCAAGGGAGCAGTACTTC. Translating gives CSVTGTGSREQYF. This chain connects TRBV29-1 to TRBJ2-7; 9 positions match TRBD1. The germline V gene encodes CDR1 SQVTM and CDR2 ANQGSEA. The V segment lost 6 bases and the J segment 7 bases; nucleotides outside the gene matches: 10. The length of the CDR3 is 13 residues.

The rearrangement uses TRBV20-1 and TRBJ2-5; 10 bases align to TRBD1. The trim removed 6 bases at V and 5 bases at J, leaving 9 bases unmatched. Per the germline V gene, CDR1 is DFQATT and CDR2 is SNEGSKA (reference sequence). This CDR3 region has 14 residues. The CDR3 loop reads CSAPTGGAGETQYF. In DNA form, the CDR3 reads TGCAGTGCACCGACAGGGGGCGCCGGGGAGACCCAGTACTTC.

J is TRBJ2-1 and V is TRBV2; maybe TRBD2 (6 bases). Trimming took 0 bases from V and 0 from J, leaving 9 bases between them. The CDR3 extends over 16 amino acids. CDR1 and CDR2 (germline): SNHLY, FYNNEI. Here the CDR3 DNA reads TGTGCCAGCAGTGAAGCGCGGGAATTCTCCTACAATGAGCAGTTCTTC. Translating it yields CASSEAREFSYNEQFF.

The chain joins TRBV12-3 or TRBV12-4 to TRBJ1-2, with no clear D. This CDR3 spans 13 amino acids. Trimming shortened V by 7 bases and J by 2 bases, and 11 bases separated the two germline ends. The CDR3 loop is CASTALRNYGYTF. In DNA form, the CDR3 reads TGTGCCAGCACCGCCCTAAGAAACTATGGCTACACCTTC.

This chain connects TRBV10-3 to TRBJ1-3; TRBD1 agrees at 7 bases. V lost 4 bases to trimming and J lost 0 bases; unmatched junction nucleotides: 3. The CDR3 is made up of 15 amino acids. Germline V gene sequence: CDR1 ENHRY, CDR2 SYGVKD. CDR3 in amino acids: CAISGQGVSGNTIYF. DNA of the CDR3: TGTGCCATCAGTGGACAGGGCGTCTCTGGAAACACCATATATTTT.

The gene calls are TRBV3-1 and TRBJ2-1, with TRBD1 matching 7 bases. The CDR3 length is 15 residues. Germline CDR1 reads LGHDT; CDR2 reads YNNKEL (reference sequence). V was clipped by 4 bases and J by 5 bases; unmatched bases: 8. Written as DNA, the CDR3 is TGTGCCAGCAGCCTGGGACAGACACTTGACAATGAGCAGTTCTTC. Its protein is CASSLGQTLDNEQFF.

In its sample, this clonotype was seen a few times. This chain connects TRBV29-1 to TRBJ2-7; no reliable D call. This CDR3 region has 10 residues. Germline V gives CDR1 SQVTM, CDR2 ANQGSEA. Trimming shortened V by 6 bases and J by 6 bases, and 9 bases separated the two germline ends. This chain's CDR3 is CSVLGREQYF. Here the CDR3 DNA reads TGCAGCGTGTTAGGCCGCGAGCAGTACTTC.

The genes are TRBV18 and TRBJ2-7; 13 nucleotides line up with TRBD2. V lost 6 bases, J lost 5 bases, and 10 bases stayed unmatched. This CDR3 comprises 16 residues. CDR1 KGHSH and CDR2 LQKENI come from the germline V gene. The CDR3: CASSPTTSGRNDEQYF. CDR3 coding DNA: TGTGCCAGCTCCCCTACGACTAGCGGGAGGAACGACGAGCAGTACTTC.

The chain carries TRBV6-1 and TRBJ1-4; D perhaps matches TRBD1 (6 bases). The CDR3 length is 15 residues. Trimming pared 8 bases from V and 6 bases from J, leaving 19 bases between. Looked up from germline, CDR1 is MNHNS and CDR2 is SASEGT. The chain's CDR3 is CASDRSGHGDEKLFF. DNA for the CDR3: TGTGCCAGCGATAGATCGGGACACGGAGATGAAAAACTGTTTTTT.

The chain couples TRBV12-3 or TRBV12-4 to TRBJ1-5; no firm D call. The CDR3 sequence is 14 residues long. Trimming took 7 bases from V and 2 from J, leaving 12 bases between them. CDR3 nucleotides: TGTGCCAGCAATACCGACGGAGGCAATCAGCCCCAGCATTTT. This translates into CASNTDGGNQPQHF.

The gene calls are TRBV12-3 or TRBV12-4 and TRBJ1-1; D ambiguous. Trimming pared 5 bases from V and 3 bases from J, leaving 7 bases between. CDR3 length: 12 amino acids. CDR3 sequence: CASSRVDTEAFF. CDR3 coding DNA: TGTGCCAGCAGTCGGGTAGACACTGAAGCTTTCTTT.

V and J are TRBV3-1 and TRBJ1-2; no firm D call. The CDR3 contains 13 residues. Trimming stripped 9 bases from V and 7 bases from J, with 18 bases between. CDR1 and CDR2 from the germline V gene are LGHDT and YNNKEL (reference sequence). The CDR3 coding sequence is TGTGCCAGTTGCGGCGGTGGAGGTTCTGGCTACACCTTC. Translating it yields CASCGGGGSGYTF.

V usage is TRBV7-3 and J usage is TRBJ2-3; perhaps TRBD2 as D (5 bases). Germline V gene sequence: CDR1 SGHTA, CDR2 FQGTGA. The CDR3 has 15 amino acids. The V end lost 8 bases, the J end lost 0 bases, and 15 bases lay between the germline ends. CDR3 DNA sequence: TGTGCCAGCCAAAAGGGCGGGCCTAGCACAGATACGCAGTATTTT. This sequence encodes CASQKGGPSTDTQYF.

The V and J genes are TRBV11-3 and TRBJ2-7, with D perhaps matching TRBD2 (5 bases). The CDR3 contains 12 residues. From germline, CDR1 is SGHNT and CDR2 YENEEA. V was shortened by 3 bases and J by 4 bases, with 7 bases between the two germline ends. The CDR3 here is CASSFIAYEQYF. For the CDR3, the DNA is TGTGCCAGCAGCTTCATAGCGTACGAGCAGTACTTC. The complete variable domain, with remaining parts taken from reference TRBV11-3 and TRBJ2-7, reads EAGVVQSPRYKIIEKKQPVAFWCNPISGHNTLYWYLQNLGQGPELLIRYENEEAVDDSQLPKDRFSAERLKGVDSTLKIQPAELGDSAVYLCASSFIAYEQYFGPGTRLTVT.

The CDR3 region has the DNA TGTGCCAGTAGTATAGGTACAGGCGGGGAGCTGTTTTTT. This codes for CASSIGTGGELFF. The chain joins TRBV19 to TRBJ2-2; TRBD1 might be the D (5 bases). Germline V CDR1 and CDR2: LNHDA, SQIVND (reference sequence). The CDR3 is 13 amino acids. The V gene lost 1 base and the J gene lost 7 bases, with 7 bases spanning the gap.